This TCR beta chain was recorded in a study of blood T cell repertoires in COVID-19. The overall study: The United States, Italy and Spain supplied acute and convalescent COVID-19 samples. Sample material is recorded as cDNA or gDNA derived from T cells, B-cell-depleted T cells, or PBMCs.

In the authors' workflow: Reference gene primer amplification in the assay estimated nucleated cell counts. Produced via immunoSEQ multiplex PCR; TCRdb's table is partial and in-frame only. V and J calls and clone size are given by that table; D and trimming were obtained from the DNA. The data show about 98,000 clones, with about 84% seen just once and about 10% held by the top ten. The germline V gene encodes CDR1 KGHSH and CDR2 LQKENI. V was pared by 5 bases and J by 8 bases, with 9 bases of the junction left unmatched. The CDR3 contains 15 residues. The sequence was collected from a woman of 80 years or more with acute or convalescent COVID-19. The chain recombines TRBV18 with TRBJ1-6; TRBD1 matches at 7 bases. Source material: peripheral blood. CDR3 in amino acids: CASSEAGTVYSPLHF. The CDR3 nucleotides read TGTGCCAGCTCAGAAGCCGGGACAGTGTATTCACCCCTCCACTTT. The whole variable domain, remainder taken from reference TRBV18 and TRBJ1-6, is NAGVMQNPRHLVRRRGQEARLRCSPMKGHSHVYWYRQLPEEGLKFMVYLQKENIIDESGMPKERFSAEFPKEGPSILRIQQVVRGDSAAYFCASSEAGTVYSPLHFGNGTRLTVT.